This is a list of T cell receptor beta chains from one sample in a study of Ad26.COV2.S vaccination and SARS-CoV-2 variants. Using immunoSEQ multiplex PCR, the repertoire was profiled, and TCRdb retains in-frame clones only, with some absent. The sample includes approximately 300,000 clones, around four fifths of them seen just once. The source was peripheral blood, collected in a trial of Ad26.COV2.S vaccine versus placebo. The receptors derive from a person between 18 and 60 years old who received the Ad26.COV2.S COVID-19 vaccine or a placebo. The CDR3 runs from the conserved cysteine through the conserved F or W. D genes are given only for firm matches. Clone sizes are given selectively: once, few, many, or a class where the clone is expanded.

D | size | J | V | CDR3 | DNA
TRBD2 | . | TRBJ2-1 | TRBV11-1 | CASSPAGGIYNEQFF | TGTGCCAGCAGCCCCGCGGGGGGGATCTACAATGAGCAGTTCTTC
TRBD1 | . | TRBJ1-6 | TRBV4-2 | CASSQDLDRENSPLHF | TGTGCCAGCAGCCAAGATTTAGACAGGGAGAATTCACCCCTCCACTTT
TRBD1 | once | TRBJ2-2 | TRBV9 | CASSPRTGVNTGELFF | TGTGCCAGCAGCCCGAGGACAGGAGTAAACACCGGGGAGCTGTTTTTT
. | . | TRBJ1-1 | TRBV27 | CASKFSRGYTEAFF | TGTGCCAGCAAATTCTCCAGGGGCTACACTGAAGCTTTCTTT
. | . | TRBJ2-1 | TRBV5-1 | CASSFSGYNEQFF | TGCGCCAGCAGCTTTAGCGGCTACAATGAGCAGTTCTTC
TRBD1 | once | TRBJ2-7 | TRBV6-2/TRBV6-3 | CASNPSWTGAYEQYF | TGTGCCAGTAACCCTAGTTGGACAGGGGCCTACGAGCAGTACTTC
. | once | TRBJ2-7 | TRBV5-4 | CASSLAGQSYEQYF | TGTGCCAGCAGCTTGGCCGGACAGTCCTACGAGCAGTACTTC
. | . | TRBJ1-1 | TRBV3-1/TRBV3-2 | CASSQEDRHTEAFF | TGTGCCAGCAGCCAAGAGGACAGACACACTGAAGCTTTCTTT
TRBD2 | once | TRBJ2-3 | TRBV25-1 | CASSEGRVPDTQYF | TGTGCCAGCAGTGAAGGGAGGGTGCCAGATACGCAGTATTTT
. | . | TRBJ2-7 | TRBV18 | CASSQGAPAYEQYF | TGTGCCAGCTCGCAGGGAGCGCCGGCCTACGAGCAGTACTTC
TRBD1 | once | TRBJ2-1 | TRBV24-1 | CATSRTGRQFF | TGTGCCACCAGTAGGACAGGGCGGCAGTTCTTC
TRBD1 | . | TRBJ1-5 | TRBV4-1 | CASSLTGQSNQPQHF | TGCGCCAGCAGCCTGACGGGACAGTCCAATCAGCCCCAGCATTTT
. | . | TRBJ1-2 | TRBV4-1 | CASSQDLNYGYTF | TGCGCCAGCAGCCAAGATCTCAACTATGGCTACACCTTC
. | . | TRBJ1-4 | TRBV3-1/TRBV3-2 | CASSQMTGTASPEKLFF | TGTGCCAGCAGCCAAATGACCGGGACGGCGAGCCCTGAAAAACTGTTTTTT
. | . | TRBJ2-5 | TRBV11-3 | CASSLDGQELETQYF | TGTGCCAGCAGCTTAGATGGTCAGGAGCTAGAGACCCAGTACTTC
. | . | TRBJ2-7 | TRBV2 | CASVGTEQYF | TGTGCCAGCGTTGGGACCGAGCAGTACTTC
. | . | TRBJ1-2 | TRBV2 | CASSGQDYGYTF | TGTGCCAGCAGTGGTCAGGACTATGGCTACACCTTC
TRBD1 | . | TRBJ1-2 | TRBV19 | CASSTSGTGVSGYTF | TGTGCCAGTAGTACCTCCGGGACAGGGGTCTCGGGCTACACCTTC
TRBD1 | . | TRBJ1-5 | TRBV29-1 | CSAADRGDQPQHF | TGCAGCGCCGCCGACAGGGGGGATCAGCCCCAGCATTTT
. | . | TRBJ2-5 | TRBV3-1/TRBV3-2 | CASSRWQQETQYF | TGTGCCAGCAGCCGGTGGCAGCAAGAGACCCAGTACTTC
TRBD1 | . | TRBJ1-1 | TRBV6-1 | CASSEQGGTEAFF | TGTGCCAGCAGTGAACAGGGGGGCACTGAAGCTTTCTTT
TRBD1 | . | TRBJ2-4 | TRBV28 | CASSTGGSITKNIQYF | TGTGCCAGCTCGACAGGGGGTTCCATTACCAAAAACATTCAGTACTTC